This is a list of T cell receptor beta chains from one sample in a study of shared clonotypes between healthy human individuals. Clones were read by immunoSEQ multiplex PCR, and TCRdb kept only the in-frame ones, dropping some. The data hold roughly 2.1 million clones, with roughly 91% observed a single time. The sample comprised naive CD8+ T cells from PBMCs. The receptors here all came from a man in his late teens or twenties in good health. Some clones in this sample may be carry-over from other donors' samples. Both conserved end residues are part of each CDR3. D genes are given only for firm matches. Size tells how often a clone was seen (once, few, many) or the class of an expanded clone, and some rows leave it out.

D	size	V	J	DNA	CDR3
TRBD2	.	TRBV19	TRBJ2-3	TGTGCCAGTAGGACCGGACCCCCCCTAGCGGGAGTGGCAGATACGCAGTATTTT	CASRTGPPLAGVADTQYF
.	.	TRBV6-1	TRBJ2-7	TGTGCCAGCAGTGAAGCCCCCAGACAGTCCTCCTACGAGCAGTACTTC	CASSEAPRQSSYEQYF
TRBD1	.	TRBV19	TRBJ2-7	TGTGCCAGTAAGGGACAGGGGATCTTCGAGCAGTACTTC	CASKGQGIFEQYF
.	.	TRBV18	TRBJ2-7	TGTGCCAGCTCACCAGGGATACGGGACGACGAGCAGTACTTC	CASSPGIRDDEQYF
TRBD2	once	TRBV6-1	TRBJ2-7	TGTGCCAGCAGTGAAGCTTTCGGTGTGGCGGGGGTTTACGAGCAGTACTTC	CASSEAFGVAGVYEQYF
TRBD1	.	TRBV14	TRBJ1-2	TGTGCCAGCAGCCTGGGGGACAGAGTCTATGGCTACACCTTC	CASSLGDRVYGYTF
.	.	TRBV29-1	TRBJ1-1	TGCAGCGTTGCGCCGGGCCGGGGCACTGAAGCTTTCTTT	CSVAPGRGTEAFF
TRBD2	.	TRBV28	TRBJ2-5	TGTGCCAGCAGCCCCAGCGGGGGAGAGACCCAGTACTTC	CASSPSGGETQYF
.	.	TRBV27	TRBJ2-1	TGTGCCAGCGCCGTTCGGAGGGCTGACAGCTCCTACAATGAGCAGTTCTTC	CASAVRRADSSYNEQFF
.	.	TRBV30	TRBJ2-3	TGTGCCTGGAGTGGAGCGGTAAGCACAGATACGCAGTATTTT	CAWSGAVSTDTQYF
.	.	TRBV7-3	TRBJ1-1	TGTGCCAGCAGCTTCCTTAGGGGAACTGAAGCTTTCTTT	CASSFLRGTEAFF
.	.	TRBV6-1	TRBJ1-1	TGTGCCAGCTCTGGCAGGAGGGGGGACACTGAAGCTTTCTTT	CASSGRRGDTEAFF
TRBD2	.	TRBV7-9	TRBJ2-7	TGTGCCAGCAGCTTTAGCGGGAGCGTGCGCGAGCAGTACTTC	CASSFSGSVREQYF
.	.	TRBV7-9	TRBJ2-7	TGTGCCAGCAGCGAGGCCGCAGGGGCGGGCTACGAGCAGTACTTC	CASSEAAGAGYEQYF
TRBD1	.	TRBV6-5	TRBJ1-4	TGTGCCAGCAGGGCCCGGACAGGCCAAAATGAAAAACTGTTTTTT	CASRARTGQNEKLFF
TRBD2	.	TRBV19	TRBJ2-2	TGTGCCAGTAGTGCGGGAGCGGGGGAGCTGTTTTTT	CASSAGAGELFF
.	.	TRBV15	TRBJ1-3	TGTGCCACCAGCAGAGATTTCGGGGGGCTCACTGGAAACACCATATATTTT	CATSRDFGGLTGNTIYF
.	.	TRBV14	TRBJ1-1	TGTGCCAGCAGCCAAGTTAGGGACATGAACACTGAAGCTTTCTTT	CASSQVRDMNTEAFF
.	.	TRBV19	TRBJ2-7	TGTGCCAGTAGTATCAGGGGGGGAACCTACGAGCAGTACTTC	CASSIRGGTYEQYF
TRBD1	.	TRBV27	TRBJ1-2	TGTGCCAGCAGTTACCCCTCCGGACAGGGGGCGGATGGCTACACCTTC	CASSYPSGQGADGYTF
TRBD2	.	TRBV19	TRBJ2-3	TGTGCCAGTACCGACGGACTAGCGGGAGTAAGAGATACGCAGTATTTT	CASTDGLAGVRDTQYF
.	.	TRBV5-6	TRBJ1-2	TGTGCCAGCAGCTACAGTGACTATGGCTACACCTTC	CASSYSDYGYTF
.	few	TRBV15	TRBJ1-3	TGTGCCACCAGCAGAGTTGCGGATGACACCATATATTTT	CATSRVADDTIYF
.	.	TRBV7-2	TRBJ2-1	TGTGCCAGCAGCGAGCCCCCGGACCCAATCGACAATGAGCAGTTCTTC	CASSEPPDPIDNEQFF
.	.	TRBV10-3	TRBJ1-1	TGTGCCATCAGTGAGCCGGGCGGGGTAAAGGACACTGAAGCTTTCTTT	CAISEPGGVKDTEAFF
.	.	TRBV28	TRBJ2-7	TGTGCCAGCAGTTTCCCGGGGGGCGGGTACGAGCAGTACTTC	CASSFPGGGYEQYF
.	once	TRBV5-3	TRBJ2-7	TGTGCCAGAAGCTTGGCCAGGCTCCACTACGAGCAGTACTTC	CARSLARLHYEQYF
TRBD2	.	TRBV5-1	TRBJ2-3	TGCGCCAGCAGCACGGGACTAGCGGGGACAGATACGCAGTATTTT	CASSTGLAGTDTQYF
.	few	TRBV6-1	TRBJ1-2	TGTGCCAGCAGTGAAGGGGCAGACTATGGCTACACCTTC	CASSEGADYGYTF
.	.	TRBV7-2	TRBJ2-6	TGTGCCAGCAGCTTAGCACCAGGGCAGCTAAGCTCTGGGGCCAACGTCCTGACTTTC	CASSLAPGQLSSGANVLTF
TRBD2	.	TRBV7-8	TRBJ2-3	TGTGCCAGCAGCCTGACTAGCGATTTAGATACGCAGTATTTT	CASSLTSDLDTQYF
.	.	TRBV4-1	TRBJ2-5	TGCGCCAGCAGCCAAGATTTGTCGGGGGCGATTCGAGAGACCCAGTACTTC	CASSQDLSGAIRETQYF
.	.	TRBV27	TRBJ2-7	TGTGCCAGCAGCTCCTATGGCTACGAGCAGTACTTC	CASSSYGYEQYF
.	.	TRBV6-1	TRBJ1-2	TGTGCCAGCAGTGACGCTCCAGTATGGGGGAATTTTGACTACACCTTC	CASSDAPVWGNFDYTF
.	.	TRBV5-6	TRBJ2-1	TGTGCCAGCAGCCCTAGTAATTCCTACAATGAGCAGTTCTTC	CASSPSNSYNEQFF
.	.	TRBV6-5	TRBJ1-3	TGTGCCAGCAGACCCGACGGCTCTGGAAACACCATATATTTT	CASRPDGSGNTIYF
TRBD1	.	TRBV4-2	TRBJ2-2	TGTGCCAGCAGTCCAAGGACCGGCAAGGGGGCGGGCACCGGGGAGCTGTTTTTT	CASSPRTGKGAGTGELFF
TRBD1	.	TRBV28	TRBJ1-4	TGTGCCAGCAGGGGCCGGGACAGGTCAAATGAAAAACTGTTTTTT	CASRGRDRSNEKLFF
.	.	TRBV7-2	TRBJ2-5	TGTGCCAGCAGCTTAAGTTCTCCCGGGACGTGGCAAGAGACCCAGTACTTC	CASSLSSPGTWQETQYF